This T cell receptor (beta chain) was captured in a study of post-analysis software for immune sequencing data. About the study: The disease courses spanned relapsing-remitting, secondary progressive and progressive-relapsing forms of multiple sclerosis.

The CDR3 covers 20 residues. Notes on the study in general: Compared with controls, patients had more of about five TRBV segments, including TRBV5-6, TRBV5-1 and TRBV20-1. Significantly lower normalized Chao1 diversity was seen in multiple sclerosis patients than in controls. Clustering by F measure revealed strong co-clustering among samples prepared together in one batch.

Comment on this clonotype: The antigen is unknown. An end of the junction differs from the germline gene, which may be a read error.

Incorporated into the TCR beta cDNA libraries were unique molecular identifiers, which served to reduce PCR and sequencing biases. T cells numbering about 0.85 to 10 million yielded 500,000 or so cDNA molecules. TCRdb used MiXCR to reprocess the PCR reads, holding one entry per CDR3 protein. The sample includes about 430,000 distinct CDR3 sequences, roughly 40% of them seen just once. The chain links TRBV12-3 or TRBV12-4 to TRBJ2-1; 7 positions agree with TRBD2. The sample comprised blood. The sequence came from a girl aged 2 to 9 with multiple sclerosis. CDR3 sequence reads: CANSPYVLPSGPDKRDEQFF. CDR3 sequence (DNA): TGTGCCAACAGTCCCTACGTTTTGCCTAGCGGCCCCGACAAGCGCGATGAGCAGTTCTTC.